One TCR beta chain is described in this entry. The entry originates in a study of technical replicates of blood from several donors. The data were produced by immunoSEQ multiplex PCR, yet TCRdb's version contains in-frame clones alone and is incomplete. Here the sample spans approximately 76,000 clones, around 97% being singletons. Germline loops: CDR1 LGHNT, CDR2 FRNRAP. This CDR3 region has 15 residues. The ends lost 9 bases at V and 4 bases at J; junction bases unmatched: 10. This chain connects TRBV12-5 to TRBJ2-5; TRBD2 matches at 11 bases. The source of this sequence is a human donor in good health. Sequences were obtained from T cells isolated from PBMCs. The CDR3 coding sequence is TGTGCTAGCAGCCTAGCGGGGGGACCACCAGAGACCCAGTACTTC. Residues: CASSLAGGPPETQYF. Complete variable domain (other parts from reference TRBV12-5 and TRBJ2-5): DARVTQTPRHKVTEMGQEVTMRCQPILGHNTVFWYRQTMMQGLELLAYFRNRAPLDDSGMPKDRFSAEMPDATLATLKIQPSEPRDSAVYFCASSLAGGPPETQYFGPGTRLLVL.